The 21 T cell receptor beta chains below all came from one sample that was sequenced in a study of PD-1 blockade in classical Hodgkin lymphoma. The patients all showed relapse after autologous stem cell transplantation, while their brentuximab vedotin exposure varied. The assay was immunoSEQ multiplex PCR, and TCRdb's table has in-frame clones only and misses some. Of over 80,000 clones in the sample, roughly 92% were seen once. The sequenced sample was peripheral blood mononuclear cells (PBMCs), obtained at baseline. The receptors stem from a human donor with classical Hodgkin lymphoma.

The rearrangement links TRBV5-1 to TRBJ2-7, with 8 bases identical to TRBD1. V trimming: 4 bases; J trimming: 4 bases; junction bases outside the gene matches: 10. CDR3 size: 15 residues. The V gene's germline CDR1 is SGHRS and CDR2 YFSETQ. This CDR3 is CASSPSGTGLYEQYF. CDR3 DNA: TGCGCCAGCAGCCCCTCCGGGACAGGACTGTACGAGCAGTACTTC.

The chain carries TRBV6-6 and TRBJ2-7, with 7 positions matching TRBD2. V lost 2 bases and J lost 3; bases outside the gene matches: 1. CDR1 and CDR2 from the germline V gene are MNHNY and SVGAGI (reference sequence). This CDR3 is 13 amino acids long. Here the CDR3 reads CASSYTSDYEQYF. DNA for the CDR3: TGTGCCAGCAGTTACACTAGCGACTACGAGCAGTACTTC.

This chain joins TRBV4-1 and TRBJ2-6, with 9 bases identical to TRBD2. With V trimmed by 0 bases and J by 3 bases, 9 bases remained unmatched. The germline V gene encodes CDR1 MGHRA and CDR2 YSYEKL. The CDR3 sequence is 19 residues long. The CDR3 loop reads CASSQELAGGPHGANVLTF. The CDR3 DNA reads as TGCGCCAGCAGCCAAGAATTGGCGGGAGGGCCCCATGGGGCCAACGTCCTGACTTTC.

As DNA, the CDR3 is TGTGCCAGCAGTTTAGGTGCAGCGGACGGAAACACCATATATTTT. It translates to CASSLGAADGNTIYF. This sequence joins TRBV27 and TRBJ1-3; no clear D gene. Deletions cut 2 bases from V and 4 bases from J, with 12 bases between. The CDR3 is made up of 15 amino acids. In germline, CDR1 is MNHEY, CDR2 SMNVEV (reference sequence).

The chain has TRBV28 and TRBJ2-3; 9 bases match TRBD2. From germline, CDR1 is MDHEN and CDR2 SYDVKM. Trimming at V came to 3 bases and at J to 2 bases, leaving 6 bases not matched to a gene. The CDR3 extends over 16 amino acids. In nucleotides, the CDR3 is TGTGCCAGCAGTTTTCTCGGCGGGAGGGCCACAGATACGCAGTATTTT. It codes for CASSFLGGRATDTQYF.

This clone was counted a few times. This chain joins TRBV5-1 and TRBJ1-2; D is unresolved. Looked up from germline, CDR1 is SGHRS and CDR2 is YFSETQ. The CDR3 loop spans 13 amino acids. Trimming removed 0 bases at V and 8 bases at J, with 11 bases between. The CDR3 loop reads CASSLASVDGYTF. CDR3 DNA sequence: TGCGCCAGCAGCTTGGCGTCCGTAGACGGCTACACCTTC.

This clone showed up just once. The chain carries TRBV6-1 and TRBJ2-7, with a tentative D call TRBD2 (5 bases). Germline V gene sequence: CDR1 MNHNS, CDR2 SASEGT. The ends were cut back, 5 bases at V and 1 base at J, with 12 bases in the middle. This CDR3 has 14 residues. CDR3 in amino acids: CASSSQRVSYEQYF. The CDR3 nucleotides are TGTGCCAGCAGTAGCCAGAGGGTTTCCTACGAGCAGTACTTC.

The chain couples TRBV27 to TRBJ1-3, with 8 positions matching TRBD1. With 5 bases clipped from V and 4 bases from J, the junction kept 7 bases outside the gene matches. CDR1 and CDR2 from the germline V gene are MNHEY and SMNVEV (reference sequence). The CDR3 is 15 amino acids. The CDR3 nucleotides read TGTGCCAGCAGTCTACGGACAGGGATCGGAAACACCATATATTTT. Translating it yields CASSLRTGIGNTIYF.

The rearrangement links TRBV7-6 to TRBJ2-1; D ambiguous. Per the germline V gene, CDR1 is SGHVS and CDR2 is FNYEAQ. This CDR3 has 13 amino acids. V was clipped by 5 bases and J by 5 bases, with 10 bases between them. The CDR3 nucleotides read TGTGCCAGCAGCCAAGACCAAAACAATGAGCAGTTCTTC. Residues: CASSQDQNNEQFF.

This CDR3 is CASSLGGGPDMNYEQYF. For the CDR3, the DNA is TGTGCCAGCAGTCTAGGGGGAGGCCCCGATATGAACTACGAGCAGTACTTC. This chain joins TRBV2 and TRBJ2-7; TRBD1 or TRBD2 may be the D gene (6 bases each). Between the trimmed V and J ends, which lost 5 bases and 3 bases, there was a span of 23 bases. The CDR3 is made up of 17 amino acids. CDR1 is SNHLY and CDR2 is FYNNEI in the germline V gene.

This clone appeared a few times. This chain uses TRBV30 with TRBJ2-2; 8 nucleotides match TRBD2. CDR1 is GTSNPN, CDR2 SVGIG, per germline (reference sequence). V trimming: 7 bases; J trimming: 0 bases; junction bases outside the gene matches: 19. This CDR3 has 19 amino acids. CDR3 amino acids: CASLVEREGSFANTGELFF. CDR3 DNA sequence: TGTGCCTCCCTTGTGGAACGGGAGGGATCGTTCGCGAACACCGGGGAGCTGTTTTTT.

The V gene is TRBV7-9, the J gene TRBJ2-1; no definite D call. Germline V lookup: CDR1 SEHNR, CDR2 FQNEAQ (reference sequence). CDR3 length equals 12 residues. V lost 5 bases, J lost 4 bases, and 6 bases lay in between. CDR3 nucleotides: TGTGCCAGCAGCGCGGAGTACAATGAGCAGTTCTTC. Encoded protein: CASSAEYNEQFF.

This chain connects TRBV28 to TRBJ2-3, with D possibly called TRBD1 or TRBD2 (6 bases each). Trimming took off 2 bases at V and 5 bases at J, with 14 bases between the two ends. CDR3 length: 15 amino acids. Germline CDR1 and CDR2: MDHEN and SYDVKM. Here the CDR3 reads CASSLVRGRKDTQYF. CDR3 in DNA: TGTGCCAGCAGTTTAGTTCGGGGGCGAAAAGATACGCAGTATTTT.

The CDR3 DNA reads as TGTGCCAGCTGCCACAGGCAGGATGGCTACACCTTC. Translated: CASCHRQDGYTF. The chain is built from TRBV6-5 and TRBJ1-2, with a possible D match to TRBD1 (5 bases). Germline V gene sequence: CDR1 MNHEY, CDR2 SVGAGI. This CDR3 has 12 residues. V was cut by 8 bases and J by 6 bases, with 13 bases left in between.

The chain has TRBV19 and TRBJ2-1; perhaps TRBD2 as D (5 bases). Between the trimmed V and J ends, which lost 0 bases and 10 bases, there was a span of 10 bases. Germline V gives CDR1 LNHDA, CDR2 SQIVND (reference sequence). CDR3 length equals 13 residues. DNA for the CDR3: TGTGCCAGTAGTATAGATACGGGATACGAGCAGTTCTTC. This gives the protein CASSIDTGYEQFF.

V usage is TRBV5-1 and J usage is TRBJ2-3, with D uncertain. The CDR3 contains 15 residues. Trimming left V 4 bases short and J 6 bases short, with 18 bases between. CDR1 and CDR2 (germline): SGHRS, YFSETQ. CDR3 sequence: CASSRYSSPADTQYF. In DNA, the CDR3 is TGCGCCAGCAGCAGATACAGTTCTCCTGCGGATACGCAGTATTTT.

The V and J genes are TRBV19 and TRBJ2-7; TRBD2 agrees at 8 bases. V trimming: 5 bases; J trimming: 4 bases; junction bases outside the gene matches: 7. The length of the CDR3 is 14 residues. Germline lookup yields CDR1 LNHDA and CDR2 SQIVND (reference sequence). The CDR3 reads CASSGWTSTYEQYF. In nucleotides, the CDR3 is TGTGCCAGTAGTGGGTGGACTAGCACATACGAGCAGTACTTC.

The chain employs TRBV2 and TRBJ2-4; possibly TRBD2 for D (6 bases). Germline V gives CDR1 SNHLY, CDR2 FYNNEI. This CDR3 spans 13 amino acids. The germline V and J ends were trimmed by 7 bases and 7 bases, with 14 bases remaining between them. The CDR3 DNA is TGTGCCAGCAAGGAGACTAGAAATAACATTCAGTACTTC. Residues: CASKETRNNIQYF.

The chain is built from TRBV28 and TRBJ1-2, with 7 nucleotides matching TRBD1. The CDR3 is 15 residues long. Trimming at V came to 7 bases and at J to 4 bases, leaving 12 bases not matched to a gene. Germline V lookup: CDR1 MDHEN, CDR2 SYDVKM. CDR3 in amino acids: CASMGMRQGLYGYTF. CDR3 nucleotides: TGTGCCAGCATGGGTATGAGACAGGGCCTCTATGGCTACACCTTC.

The rearrangement joins TRBV6-5 to TRBJ1-1; no firm D call. The V gene lost 4 bases and the J gene lost 7 bases, with 10 bases spanning the gap. CDR3 size: 12 residues. CDR1 and CDR2 from the germline V gene are MNHEY and SVGAGI. CDR3 in amino acids: CASSSLGNEAFF. The CDR3 DNA follows: TGTGCCAGCAGTTCCTTGGGGAATGAAGCTTTCTTT.

The V gene is TRBV28, the J gene TRBJ1-5, with a weak D call TRBD1 (5 bases). CDR1 is MDHEN, CDR2 SYDVKM, per germline. V shed 2 bases and J shed 7 bases, with 15 bases lying between them. CDR3 length: 15 amino acids. The CDR3 here is CASSLKGREEQPQHF. The CDR3, as DNA: TGTGCCAGCAGTTTAAAGGGCAGGGAGGAACAGCCCCAGCATTTT.